This TCR beta chain was obtained from a study of response to subunit inactivated influenza vaccine. Findings and caveats of the study: Authors suggested each seasonal influenza vaccination recruits few new T cells.

The CDR3 loop spans 14 amino acids. The germline V and J ends were trimmed by 6 bases and 1 base, with 12 bases remaining between them. There are a few counts of this clonotype. Its antigen is unknown. Each CDR3 protein is one row after TCRdb ran MiXCR on the RT-PCR reads. The data hold more than 700,000 distinct CDR3 sequences, with 21% observed a single time. V and J are TRBV12-3 or TRBV12-4 and TRBJ2-5, with D perhaps TRBD1 (6 bases). The receptor comes from a man aged 45 to 65 who received an inactivated influenza vaccine. Sequences were derived from PBMCs from blood, sampled more than 4 days after vaccination. The CDR3 sequence is CASRISGVQETQYF. The CDR3 DNA sequence: TGTGCCAGCAGAATATCAGGGGTCCAAGAGACCCAGTACTTC.